Listed below are T cell receptor beta chains from one sample, sequenced in a study of cytomegalovirus exposure and HLA in healthy donors. The method was immunoSEQ multiplex PCR; TCRdb's version includes in-frame clones alone and lacks a portion of them. The repertoire holds about 150,000 clones, with around 72% as singletons. The sequenced material came from PBMCs. The receptor set was obtained from a woman aged 40 to 50 in good health and CMV-seropositive. Each CDR3 is given with its conserved first and last residue. A D gene is named only where the DNA matches it firmly. Clone size is shown for a subset of rows, as once, few, many or a class of expanded clone.

cdr3_length,j_call,d_call,clone_size,v_call,cdr3_nt,cdr3_aa
15,TRBJ2-7,TRBD1,NA,TRBV2,TGTGCCAGCAGCTGGACAGGGAAGGGAGACTACGAGCAGTACTTC,CASSWTGKGDYEQYF
14,TRBJ2-2,NA,NA,TRBV11-2,TGTGCCAGCAGCTTAGCGGGGGTTACCGGGGAGCTGTTTTTT,CASSLAGVTGELFF
14,TRBJ2-1,TRBD2,NA,TRBV19,TGTGCCAGTAGACTAGCGGGGGGTTACAATGAGCAGTTCTTC,CASRLAGGYNEQFF
13,TRBJ2-3,TRBD1,NA,TRBV28,TGTGCCAGCAGTGGACAGGGGTCAGATACGCAGTATTTT,CASSGQGSDTQYF
14,TRBJ1-1,TRBD1,NA,TRBV11-2,TGTGCCAGCAGAACTACAGGGGGCAACGGGGGAGCTTTCTTT,CASRTTGGNGGAFF
13,TRBJ2-2,TRBD1,NA,TRBV6-6,TGTGCCAGCGGCCTACAGGGGGCCGGGGAGCTGTTTTTT,CASGLQGAGELFF
16,TRBJ2-5,TRBD2,few,TRBV4-2,TGTGCCAGCAGCCCACGCACTAGCGGCCTCCAAGAGACCCAGTACTTC,CASSPRTSGLQETQYF
14,TRBJ2-5,TRBD2,NA,TRBV5-1,TGCGCCAGCAGCTGGGGGGGAGCCCAAGAGACCCAGTACTTC,CASSWGGAQETQYF
14,TRBJ1-2,TRBD1,NA,TRBV9,TGTGCCAGCAGCGTATCGACAGGGTCGCTTGGCTACACCTTC,CASSVSTGSLGYTF
15,TRBJ2-1,TRBD2,NA,TRBV14,TGTGCCAGCAGCCAAGCCGAGCGGGGGCTGTATGAGCAGTTCTTC,CASSQAERGLYEQFF
18,TRBJ2-7,TRBD1,NA,TRBV4-1,TGCGCCAGCAGCCAAGACGGGACAGGGGGCCCCGACTCCTACGAGCAGTACTTC,CASSQDGTGGPDSYEQYF
20,TRBJ2-7,NA,NA,TRBV2,TGTGCCAGCAATGTTGATAGGGGCAGTCAGGGCCAAGGTTCCTCTATCGAGCAGTACTTC,CASNVDRGSQGQGSSIEQYF
20,TRBJ2-4,NA,few,TRBV1,TGCACCAGCAGCCAAGAAGTGATCGCTAGCGGGGGGGAAGCCAAAAACAGTCAGTACTTC,CTSSQEVIASGGEAKNSQYF
16,TRBJ2-1,TRBD2,NA,TRBV19,TGTGCCAGTAGTATCGGGGATTCTAGCGGGGGGTCAGTGCAGTTCTTC,CASSIGDSSGGSVQFF
17,TRBJ2-2,NA,NA,TRBV5-4,TGTGCCAGCAGCTTGGCCCAAGACACCGCGAACACCGGGGAGCTGTTTTTT,CASSLAQDTANTGELFF
13,TRBJ1-6,NA,few,TRBV19,TGTGCCAGTAGTATCTCTCGGGTATCACCCCTCCACTTT,CASSISRVSPLHF
16,TRBJ1-4,TRBD1,NA,TRBV10-3,TGTGCCATCAGTGAGAGGCCCGGGACAGTTAATGAAAAACTGTTTTTT,CAISERPGTVNEKLFF
12,TRBJ1-5,NA,NA,TRBV28,TGTGCCAGCAAAGGGGGGGGACAGCCCCAGCATTTT,CASKGGGQPQHF
16,TRBJ2-4,TRBD1,NA,TRBV28,TGTGCCAGCAGTTCCCCTCGGCGCGGGTATGGGGACAGTCAGTACTTC,CASSSPRRGYGDSQYF
16,TRBJ2-3,TRBD2,NA,TRBV29-1,TGCAGCGTTGTGGCTCCTAGCGGGGGTTCCCGCGATACGCAGTATTTT,CSVVAPSGGSRDTQYF
16,TRBJ1-1,NA,NA,TRBV11-2,TGTGCCAGCACCCAAAACCTGAACGAGGCGGCCACTGAAGCTTTCTTT,CASTQNLNEAATEAFF
15,TRBJ1-2,TRBD1,NA,TRBV5-5,TGTGCCAGCAGCTTGTTGGACAGGGGGGACTATGGCTACACCTTC,CASSLLDRGDYGYTF
13,TRBJ2-2,NA,NA,TRBV5-3,TGTGCCAGAAGCTTGGCGGGTGCCGGGGAGCTGTTTTTT,CARSLAGAGELFF
14,TRBJ2-5,NA,NA,TRBV5-5,TGTGCCAGCAGCGGACTCGCACTTCAAGAGACCCAGTACTTC,CASSGLALQETQYF
16,TRBJ2-1,TRBD2,NA,TRBV29-1,TGCAGCGTTGCATTCGTAGCGGGGATCTCCTACAATGAGCAGTTCTTC,CSVAFVAGISYNEQFF
12,TRBJ2-7,NA,once,TRBV19,TGTGCCAGTAGCGGCGGCTCCTACGAGCAGTACTTC,CASSGGSYEQYF
15,TRBJ2-6,NA,few,TRBV9,TGTGCCAGCGGGTGGGGAGGCTCTGGGGCCAACGGCCTGACTTTC,CASGWGGSGANGLTF
15,TRBJ1-2,TRBD1,few,TRBV19,TGTGCCAGTAGTAGATGGGACAGTAACAACTATGGCTACACCTTC,CASSRWDSNNYGYTF
15,TRBJ1-3,NA,NA,TRBV5-4,TGTGCCAGCAGCTTCGGGGGGAATAGAGGAAACACCATATATTTT,CASSFGGNRGNTIYF
13,TRBJ2-1,NA,few,TRBV5-6,TGTGCCAGCAGCTTTAGGAGGTTTAGTGAGCAGTTCTTC,CASSFRRFSEQFF
14,TRBJ1-1,NA,NA,TRBV6-5,TGTGCCAGCAGGGAGACTGTTGCCTACACTGAAGCTTTCTTT,CASRETVAYTEAFF
16,TRBJ2-3,TRBD2,NA,TRBV4-2,TGTGCCAGCAGCCAATCGGGAGCGGGGGGAGTGGATACGCAGTATTTT,CASSQSGAGGVDTQYF
11,TRBJ2-5,NA,NA,TRBV29-1,TGCAGCGGGACAGAGCGAGAGACCCAGTACTTC,CSGTERETQYF
18,TRBJ1-2,NA,NA,TRBV5-6,TGTGCCAGCAGCTTGCCGGTCGGGGGAGCAGGCCGGTTATATGGCTACACCTTC,CASSLPVGGAGRLYGYTF
14,TRBJ2-3,TRBD1,NA,TRBV5-5,TGTGCCAGCAGCTCAGGACAGGGTGGAGATACGCAGTATTTT,CASSSGQGGDTQYF
14,TRBJ1-6,NA,NA,TRBV2,TGTGCCAGCAGTACGACACCAAACGGATCACCCCTCCACTTT,CASSTTPNGSPLHF
11,TRBJ2-7,NA,once,TRBV20-1,TGCAGTGCTAGTATAATCTCCGAGCAGTACTTC,CSASIISEQYF
12,TRBJ1-5,NA,NA,TRBV29-1,TGCAGCGTTGAAACCCCCGGGCAGCCCCAGCATTTT,CSVETPGQPQHF
13,TRBJ1-2,NA,once,TRBV6-5,TGTGCCAGCAGCCAAAAGAAACTCTATGGCTACACCTTC,CASSQKKLYGYTF
18,TRBJ2-7,NA,once,TRBV11-2,TGTGCCAGCAGCTTATCGGCAGGGGTCTCGGTCTTGGTATACGAGCAGTACTTC,CASSLSAGVSVLVYEQYF
11,TRBJ2-3,NA,NA,TRBV6-1,TGTGCCAGCGCCCTCGGGGATACGCAGTATTTT,CASALGDTQYF
15,TRBJ1-3,TRBD1,NA,TRBV11-2,TGTGCCAGCAGCTTCCGGACAGGGCTTGGAAACACCATATATTTT,CASSFRTGLGNTIYF
15,TRBJ2-1,NA,NA,TRBV11-2,TGTGCCAGCAGCTTAAACCGGGGTTCCTACAATGAGCAGTTCTTC,CASSLNRGSYNEQFF
15,TRBJ2-7,NA,NA,TRBV19,TGTGCCAGTAGTATTCGGCAGGGCGGGGACGCCGAGCAGTACTTC,CASSIRQGGDAEQYF
18,TRBJ2-3,NA,NA,TRBV7-9,TGTGCCAGCACCGACCCTGATTACGGGGGAGAGAACACAGATACGCAGTATTTT,CASTDPDYGGENTDTQYF
13,TRBJ2-3,TRBD2,NA,TRBV4-3,TGCGCCAGCAAGTCAGCGGGGGCGCATACGCAGTATTTT,CASKSAGAHTQYF
14,TRBJ1-5,NA,NA,TRBV27,TGTGCCAGCAGTTTTTCAGGGCGCAATCAGCCCCAGCATTTT,CASSFSGRNQPQHF
14,TRBJ1-3,TRBD1,NA,TRBV25-1,TGTGCCAGCAGAAAACAGGGGTCTGGAAACACCATATATTTT,CASRKQGSGNTIYF
13,TRBJ1-1,NA,NA,TRBV2,TGTGCCAGCAGCTATCGCCCCGGTCCCGAAGCTTTCTTT,CASSYRPGPEAFF